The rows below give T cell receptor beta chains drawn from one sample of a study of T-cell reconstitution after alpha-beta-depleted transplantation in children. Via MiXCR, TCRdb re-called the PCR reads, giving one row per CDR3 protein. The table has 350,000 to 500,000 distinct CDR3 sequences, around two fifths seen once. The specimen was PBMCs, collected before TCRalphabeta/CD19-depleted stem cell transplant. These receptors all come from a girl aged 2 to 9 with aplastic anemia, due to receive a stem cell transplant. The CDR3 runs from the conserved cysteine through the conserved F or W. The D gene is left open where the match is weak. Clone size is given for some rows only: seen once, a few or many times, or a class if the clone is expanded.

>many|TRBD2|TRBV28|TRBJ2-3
CASSPLLAGGYTDTQYF
TGTGCCAGCAGCCCCCTGCTAGCGGGAGGGTACACAGATACGCAGTATTTT
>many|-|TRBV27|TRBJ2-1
CASSPALGSYNEQFF
TGTGCCAGCAGCCCGGCCCTAGGGTCCTACAATGAGCAGTTCTTC
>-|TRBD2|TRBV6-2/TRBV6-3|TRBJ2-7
CASSRLAQPSYEQYF
TGTGCCAGCAGTCGACTAGCGCAGCCCTCCTACGAGCAGTACTTC
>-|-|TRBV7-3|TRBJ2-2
CASSTDGTGELF
TGTGCCAGCAGCACCGATGGCACCGGGGAGCTGTTT
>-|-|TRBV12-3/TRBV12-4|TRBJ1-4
CASSLDPRGKLFF
TGTGCCAGCAGTTTGGATCCACGCGGAAAACTGTTTTTT
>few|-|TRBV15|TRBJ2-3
CATSGPYTTDTQYF
TGTGCCACCTCTGGGCCCTATACAACAGATACGCAGTATTTT
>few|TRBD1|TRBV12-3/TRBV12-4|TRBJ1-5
CASSGGQGYNQPQHF
TGTGCCAGCAGTGGAGGACAGGGATACAATCAGCCCCAGCATTTT
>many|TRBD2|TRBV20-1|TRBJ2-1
CSAIDGLAHEQFF
TGCAGTGCCATAGACGGACTAGCCCATGAGCAGTTCTTC
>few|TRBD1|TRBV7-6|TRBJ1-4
CASSLGRQGGKLFF
TGTGCCAGCAGCTTAGGACGACAGGGGGGAAAACTGTTTTTT
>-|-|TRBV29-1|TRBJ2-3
CSVLPTRTDTQYF
TGCAGCGTACTCCCAACACGAACAGATACGCAGTATTTT
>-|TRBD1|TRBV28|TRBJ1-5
CASRPGQGAGQPQHF
TGTGCCAGCAGACCCGGACAGGGGGCCGGTCAGCCCCAGCATTTT
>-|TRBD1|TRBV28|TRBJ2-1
CASSLQGAVYNEQFF
TGTGCCAGCAGCCTACAGGGGGCAGTTTACAATGAGCAGTTCTTC
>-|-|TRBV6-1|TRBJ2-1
CASRRLEQIYQFF
TGTGCCAGCAGACGACTAGAACAGATCTATCAGTTCTTC
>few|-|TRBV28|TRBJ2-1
CARGNNDNEQFF
TGTGCCAGGGGTAACAACGACAATGAGCAGTTCTTC
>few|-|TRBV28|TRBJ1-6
CASSSGSYNSPLHF
TGTGCCAGCAGCTCGGGCTCCTATAATTCACCCCTCCACTTT
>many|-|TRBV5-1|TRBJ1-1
CASSWAQGNTEAFF
TGCGCCAGCAGCTGGGCCCAGGGGAACACTGAAGCTTTCTTT
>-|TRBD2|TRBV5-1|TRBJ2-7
CASSLVGEGYEQYF
TGCGCCAGCAGTTTGGTAGGGGAGGGCTACGAGCAGTACTTC
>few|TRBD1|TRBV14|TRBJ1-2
CASSPHPGQGLYGYTF
TGTGCCAGCAGCCCTCATCCCGGACAGGGACTCTATGGCTACACCTTC
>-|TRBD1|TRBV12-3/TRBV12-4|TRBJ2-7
CASSWDRVGEQYF
TGTGCCAGCAGTTGGGACAGGGTAGGCGAGCAGTACTTC
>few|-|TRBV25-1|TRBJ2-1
CASSEWTGAVYEQFF
TGTGCCAGCAGTGAATGGACGGGAGCGGTCTATGAGCAGTTCTTC
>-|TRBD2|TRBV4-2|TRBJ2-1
CASSPRVAGPEQFF
TGTGCCAGCAGCCCCAGAGTAGCGGGCCCTGAGCAGTTCTTC
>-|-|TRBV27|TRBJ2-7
CASSEAGPYEQYF
TGTGCCAGCAGTGAGGCCGGACCCTACGAGCAGTACTTC
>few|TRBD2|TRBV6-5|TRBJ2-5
CASSYLGGGETQYF
TGTGCCAGCAGTTACCTTGGCGGGGGAGAGACCCAGTACTTC
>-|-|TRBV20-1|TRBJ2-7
CSARGGVNYEQYF
TGCAGTGCTAGAGGTGGCGTCAACTACGAGCAGTACTTC
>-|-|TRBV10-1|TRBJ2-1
CASSAYRGSGKANEQFF
TGCGCCAGCAGTGCCTACAGGGGTAGCGGGAAAGCCAATGAGCAGTTCTTC
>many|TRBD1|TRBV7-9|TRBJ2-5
CASSPGTGSRETQYF
TGTGCCAGCAGCCCCGGGACAGGGTCTCGGGAGACCCAGTACTTC
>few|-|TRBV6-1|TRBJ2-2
CASCRGTGELFF
TGTGCCAGCTGTCGGGGCACCGGGGAGCTGTTTTTT
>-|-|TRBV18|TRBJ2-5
CASSPLQGREETQYF
TGTGCCAGCTCACCGTTACAGGGAAGGGAGGAGACCCAGTACTTC
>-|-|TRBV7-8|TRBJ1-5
CASSLAVTGNQPQHF
TGTGCCAGCAGCTTAGCGGTGACAGGCAATCAGCCCCAGCATTTT
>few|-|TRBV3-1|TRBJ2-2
CASSQLGPANTGELFF
TGTGCCAGCAGCCAATTAGGGCCCGCGAACACCGGGGAGCTGTTTTTT
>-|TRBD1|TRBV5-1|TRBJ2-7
CASSLAAGTGAQQYF
TGCGCCAGCAGCTTGGCCGCCGGGACAGGGGCCCAGCAGTACTTC
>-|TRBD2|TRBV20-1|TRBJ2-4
CSAPTSNQNIQYF
TGCAGTGCTCCGACTAGCAATCAAAACATTCAGTACTTC
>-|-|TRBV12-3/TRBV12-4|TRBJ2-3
CASSLPGSGGGTQYF
TGTGCCAGCAGTCTCCCGGGTAGCGGCGGAGGGACGCAGTATTTT
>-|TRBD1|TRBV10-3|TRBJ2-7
CAISTFRGDRGEQYF
TGTGCCATCAGTACCTTCCGAGGGGACAGGGGCGAGCAGTACTTC
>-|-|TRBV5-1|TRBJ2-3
CASQLILSTDTQYF
TGCGCCAGCCAACTGATCCTGTCCACAGATACGCAGTATTTT
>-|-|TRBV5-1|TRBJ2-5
CASSMGGALQETQYF
TGCGCCAGCAGTATGGGCGGGGCCCTACAAGAGACCCAGTACTTC
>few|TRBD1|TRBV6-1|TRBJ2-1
CASSSEGGSEQFF
TGTGCCAGCAGCTCGGAAGGGGGCAGTGAGCAGTTCTTC
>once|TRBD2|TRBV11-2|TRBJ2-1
CASSPWGGDNEQFF
TGTGCCAGCAGCCCTTGGGGGGGGGATAATGAGCAGTTCTTC
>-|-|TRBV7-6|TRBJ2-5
CASSVGDPIRTQYF
TGTGCCAGCAGTGTTGGGGATCCCATACGGACCCAGTACTTC
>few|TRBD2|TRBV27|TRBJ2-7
CASSQPGLRIYEQYF
TGTGCCAGCAGCCAACCGGGACTACGAATCTACGAGCAGTACTTC
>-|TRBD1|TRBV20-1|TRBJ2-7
CSASGDRGFYEQYF
TGCAGTGCTAGTGGGGACAGGGGTTTCTACGAGCAGTACTTC
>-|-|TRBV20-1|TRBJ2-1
CSAREESWREQFF
TGCAGTGCTAGAGAGGAGTCTTGGCGTGAGCAGTTCTTC
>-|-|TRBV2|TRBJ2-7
CASAGAGGQYF
TGTGCCAGCGCGGGGGCAGGCGGGCAGTACTTC
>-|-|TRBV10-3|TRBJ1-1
CATLTGGNTEAFF
TGTGCCACATTAACCGGGGGAAACACTGAAGCTTTCTTT
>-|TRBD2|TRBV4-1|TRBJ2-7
CASSHSVKGVAGSYEQYF
TGCGCCAGCAGCCACTCCGTCAAGGGGGTAGCGGGGTCCTACGAGCAGTACTTC
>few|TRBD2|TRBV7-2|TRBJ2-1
CASSRTSAIYNEQFF
TGTGCCAGCAGCCGGACTAGCGCAATATACAATGAGCAGTTCTTC
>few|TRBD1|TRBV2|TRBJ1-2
CASRPGQGPYGYTF
TGTGCCAGCAGGCCGGGACAGGGACCCTATGGCTACACCTTC
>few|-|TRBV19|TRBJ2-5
CASSIGGQQETQYF
TGTGCCAGTAGTATCGGGGGACAGCAAGAGACCCAGTACTTC
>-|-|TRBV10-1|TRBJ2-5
CASSESWDGQETQYF
TGCGCCAGCAGTGAGTCTTGGGACGGCCAAGAGACCCAGTACTTC
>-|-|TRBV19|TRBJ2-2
CASSGFSSIGELFF
TGTGCCAGTAGTGGTTTCAGTAGTATCGGGGAGCTGTTTTTT
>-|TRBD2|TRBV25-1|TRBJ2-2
CASSSTSAENTGELFF
TGTGCCAGCAGTTCCACTAGCGCGGAGAACACCGGGGAGCTGTTTTTT
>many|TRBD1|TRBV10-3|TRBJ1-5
CAISGTGSIQPQHF
TGTGCCATCAGTGGGACAGGGAGTATCCAGCCCCAGCATTTT
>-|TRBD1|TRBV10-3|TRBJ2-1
CASEALTGKGSYNEQFF
TGTGCCTCCGAAGCTTTGACAGGGAAAGGCTCCTACAATGAGCAGTTCTTC
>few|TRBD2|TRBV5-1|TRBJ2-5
CASSPGLAGGVYQETQYF
TGCGCCAGCAGCCCGGGACTAGCGGGAGGGGTGTACCAAGAGACCCAGTACTTC
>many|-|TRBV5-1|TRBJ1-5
CASSLGGLNQPQHF
TGCGCCAGCAGCTTGGGCGGACTAAATCAGCCCCAGCATTTT
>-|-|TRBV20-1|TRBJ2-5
CSAPEGLKETQYF
TGCAGTGCCCCGGAGGGTTTGAAAGAGACCCAGTACTTC